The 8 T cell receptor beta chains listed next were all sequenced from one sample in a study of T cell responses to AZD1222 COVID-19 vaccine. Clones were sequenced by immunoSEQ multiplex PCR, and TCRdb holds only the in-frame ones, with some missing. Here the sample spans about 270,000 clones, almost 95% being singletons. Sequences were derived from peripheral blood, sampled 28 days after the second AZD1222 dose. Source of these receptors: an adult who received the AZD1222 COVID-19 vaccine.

CDR3 sequence reads: CASRTMTGEGTEAFF. The CDR3 DNA reads as TGTGCCAGCAGGACTATGACAGGGGAGGGCACTGAAGCTTTCTTT. The chain combines TRBV7-2 with TRBJ1-1, with 8 positions matching TRBD1. The V segment lost 6 bases and the J segment 4 bases; nucleotides outside the gene matches: 10. The CDR3 covers 15 residues. Germline V gene data show CDR1 as SGHTA and CDR2 as FQGNSA.

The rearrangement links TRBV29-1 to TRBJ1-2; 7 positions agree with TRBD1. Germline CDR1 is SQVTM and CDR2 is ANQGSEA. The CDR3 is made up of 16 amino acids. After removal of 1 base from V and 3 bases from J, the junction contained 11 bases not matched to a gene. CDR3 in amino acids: CSVEGAKQGKYYGYTF. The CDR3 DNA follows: TGCAGCGTTGAAGGGGCTAAACAGGGGAAATACTATGGCTACACCTTC.

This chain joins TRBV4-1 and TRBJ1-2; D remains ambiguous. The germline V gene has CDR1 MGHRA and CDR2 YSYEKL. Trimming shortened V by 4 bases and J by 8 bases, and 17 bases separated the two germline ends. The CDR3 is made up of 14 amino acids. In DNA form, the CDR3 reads TGCGCCAGCAGCCCCTTCAGTCCCCCGGGGGGCTACACCTTC. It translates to CASSPFSPPGGYTF.

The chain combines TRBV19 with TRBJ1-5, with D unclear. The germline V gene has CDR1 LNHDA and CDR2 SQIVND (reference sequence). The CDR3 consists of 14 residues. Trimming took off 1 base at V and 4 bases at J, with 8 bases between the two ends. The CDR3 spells CASSIVHSNQPQHF. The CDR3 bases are TGTGCCAGTAGTATAGTTCACAGTAATCAGCCCCAGCATTTT.

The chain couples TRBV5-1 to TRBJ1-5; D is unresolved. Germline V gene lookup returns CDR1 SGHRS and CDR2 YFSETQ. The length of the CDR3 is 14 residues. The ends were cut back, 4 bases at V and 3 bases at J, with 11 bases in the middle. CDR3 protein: CASSPGSLNQPQHF. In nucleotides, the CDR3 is TGCGCCAGCAGCCCCGGGAGCCTCAATCAGCCCCAGCATTTT.

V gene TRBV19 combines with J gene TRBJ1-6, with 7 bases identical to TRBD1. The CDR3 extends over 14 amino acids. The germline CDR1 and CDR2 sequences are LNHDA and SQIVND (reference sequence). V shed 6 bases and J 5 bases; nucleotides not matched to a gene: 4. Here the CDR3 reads CASSRGKNNSPLHF. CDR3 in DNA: TGTGCCAGTAGCAGGGGGAAGAATAATTCACCCCTCCACTTT.

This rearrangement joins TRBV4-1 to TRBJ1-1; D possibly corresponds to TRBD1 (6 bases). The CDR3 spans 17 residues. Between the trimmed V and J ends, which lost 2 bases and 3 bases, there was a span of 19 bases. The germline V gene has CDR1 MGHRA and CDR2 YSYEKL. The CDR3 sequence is CASSQLGGRRDDTEAFF. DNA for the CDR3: TGCGCCAGCAGCCAATTGGGGGGCAGGAGAGATGACACTGAAGCTTTCTTT.

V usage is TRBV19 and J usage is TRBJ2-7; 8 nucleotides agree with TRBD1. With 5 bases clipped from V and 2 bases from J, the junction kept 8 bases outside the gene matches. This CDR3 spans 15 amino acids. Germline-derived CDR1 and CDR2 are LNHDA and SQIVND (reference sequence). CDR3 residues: CASSGPGQAAYEQYF. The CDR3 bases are TGTGCCAGTAGTGGACCGGGACAGGCAGCCTACGAGCAGTACTTC.